Following are 13 T cell receptor beta chains from one sample sequenced in a study of CD8 T cells in ankylosing spondylitis. TCRdb re-called the 5' RACE reads through MiXCR, storing one row per CDR3 protein. The profile shows some 290,000 distinct CDR3 sequences, 20% of them singletons. The material sequenced was blood, either unsorted or a sorted T cell fraction (not recorded which). The source of these receptors is a male donor with ankylosing spondylitis or in good health (not recorded which).

The chain is built from TRBV5-1 and TRBJ2-1, with TRBD1 matching 7 bases. Germline V gives CDR1 SGHRS, CDR2 YFSETQ. The junction had 6 bases not matched to a gene; V was cut back by 0 bases and J by 6 bases. This CDR3 is 15 amino acids long. The CDR3 bases are TGCGCCAGCAGCTTGGGAGACAGGGTAGGCAATGAGCAGTTCTTC. This encodes CASSLGDRVGNEQFF.

The V gene is TRBV6-1, the J gene TRBJ2-7; D is undetermined. CDR3 length equals 13 residues. CDR1 and CDR2 (germline): MNHNS, SASEGT. Trimming cost V 3 bases and J 3 bases, with 9 bases left between them. In DNA form, the CDR3 reads TGTGCCAGCAGTGAGCAGTTAATCTACGAGCAGTACGTC. It is translated as CASSEQLIYEQYV.

The V and J genes are TRBV5-1 and TRBJ2-3; D not certain. This CDR3 has 13 amino acids. V was cut by 5 bases and J by 2 bases, with 9 bases left in between. CDR1 is SGHRS and CDR2 is YFSETQ in the germline V gene. CDR3 protein: CASRVSPTDTQYF. CDR3 DNA sequence: TGCGCCAGCAGGGTTAGCCCCACAGATACGCAGTATTTT.

This clonotype was counted a few times. The chain is built from TRBV5-1 and TRBJ2-3; TRBD1 matches at 7 bases. The CDR3 totals 14 residues. Trimming took 1 base from V and 6 from J; bases not matched to a gene: 5. In germline, CDR1 is SGHRS, CDR2 YFSETQ. The DNA for the CDR3 is TGCGCCAGCAGCTTGTCTCAGGGGGTGGATACGCAGTATTTT. This sequence encodes CASSLSQGVDTQYF.

The chain joins TRBV20-1 to TRBJ2-1; D uncertain. Germline assignment: CDR1 DFQATT and CDR2 SNEGSKA (reference sequence). The CDR3 is 18 residues long. V gave up 0 bases and J gave up 0 bases, with 18 bases separating them. CDR3 nucleotide sequence: TGCAGTGCTAGAGATATGTTGTTGGGTGAGAGCTCCTACAATGAGCAGTTCTTC. Amino acid sequence: CSARDMLLGESSYNEQFF.

Only a few counts were recorded for this clonotype. The J gene is TRBJ2-2, the V gene TRBV2; 8 bases fit TRBD1. With V trimmed by 6 bases and J by 8 bases, 5 bases remained unmatched. The V gene's germline CDR1 is SNHLY and CDR2 FYNNEI. The CDR3 consists of 13 residues. CDR3 nucleotide sequence: TGTGCCAGCAGATCCAGGGGGCAAGGGGAGCTGTTTTTT. Translating gives CASRSRGQGELFF.

V is TRBV28 and J is TRBJ2-7, with D tentatively TRBD1 (5 bases). V lost 6 bases to trimming and J lost 3 bases, with 15 bases between them. Looked up from germline, CDR1 is MDHEN and CDR2 is SYDVKM. This CDR3 spans 14 amino acids. The CDR3 loop is CASSPLGRYYEQYV. The DNA for the CDR3 is TGTGCCAGCAGCCCCCTGGGGCGGTACTACGAGCAGTACGTC.

The chain employs TRBV20-1 and TRBJ2-5; 13 bases align to TRBD2. The J segment lost 7 bases and the V segment lost 3 bases, leaving 11 bases of the junction unmatched. This CDR3 region has 16 residues. Germline CDR1 reads DFQATT; CDR2 reads SNEGSKA (reference sequence). The CDR3 reads CSASNLGLAGDGTQYF. The CDR3 DNA follows: TGCAGTGCTAGCAACCTCGGACTAGCGGGAGACGGGACCCAGTACTTC.

This clonotype was recorded a few times. The chain is built from TRBV18 and TRBJ2-7, with D possibly matching TRBD2 (6 bases). The length of the CDR3 is 14 residues. CDR1 and CDR2 (germline): KGHSH, LQKENI. Deletions cut 1 base from V and 5 bases from J, with 12 bases between. The DNA of the CDR3 is TGTGCCAGCTCACCACTCGGGGGTCGTAACGAGCAGTACGTC. Translated: CASSPLGGRNEQYV.

V usage is TRBV12-3 or TRBV12-4 and J usage is TRBJ1-4; no reliable D call. The CDR3 runs 14 residues. The V end lost 7 bases, the J end lost 2 bases, and 11 bases lay between the germline ends. The CDR3 DNA is TGTGCCAGCACTCCCATGGGGACTAATGAAAAACTGTTTTTT. It yields the protein CASTPMGTNEKLFF.

Notes on this clonotype: An end of the junction does not agree with germline; a read error may underlie this. This rearrangement joins TRBV5-1 to TRBJ2-2, with D tentatively TRBD1 (6 bases). The germline gives CDR1 SGHRS, CDR2 YFSETQ. The CDR3 is 16 amino acids. The CDR3 is CASSFMGQTNTRELFF. The DNA of the CDR3 is TGCGCCAGCAGCTTCATGGGACAAACTAACACCAGGGAGCTGTTTTTT.

This clonotype was detected only a few times. This sequence joins TRBV5-5 and TRBJ2-2; D is unresolved. Germline V gives CDR1 SGHKS, CDR2 YYEKEE (reference sequence). The CDR3 has 14 amino acids. V was pared by 1 base and J by 3 bases, with 7 bases between. CDR3 amino acids: CASSLRVYTGELFF. CDR3 nucleotides: TGTGCCAGCAGCTTGCGGGTGTACACCGGGGAGCTGTTTTTT.

V usage is TRBV3-1 and J usage is TRBJ2-7, with 11 bases that match TRBD2. The CDR3 sequence is 14 residues long. V lost 2 bases and J lost 7; bases outside the gene matches: 4. Germline V lookup: CDR1 LGHDT, CDR2 YNNKEL (reference sequence). The CDR3, as DNA: TGTGCCAGCAGCCAAACTAGCGGGAGTCGTGAGCAGTACGTC. This sequence encodes CASSQTSGSREQYV.